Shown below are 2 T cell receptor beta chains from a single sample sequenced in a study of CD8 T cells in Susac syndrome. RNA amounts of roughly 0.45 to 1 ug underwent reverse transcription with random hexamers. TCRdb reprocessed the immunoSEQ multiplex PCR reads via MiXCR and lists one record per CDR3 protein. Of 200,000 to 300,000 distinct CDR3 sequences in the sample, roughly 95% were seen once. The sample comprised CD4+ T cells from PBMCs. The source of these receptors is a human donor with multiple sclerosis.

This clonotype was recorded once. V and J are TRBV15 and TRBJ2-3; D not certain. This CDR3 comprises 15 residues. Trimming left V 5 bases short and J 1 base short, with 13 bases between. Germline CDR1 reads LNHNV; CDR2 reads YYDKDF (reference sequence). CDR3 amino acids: CATSESRARTDTQYF. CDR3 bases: TGTGCCACCAGCGAAAGTAGGGCGCGCACAGATACGCAGTATTTT. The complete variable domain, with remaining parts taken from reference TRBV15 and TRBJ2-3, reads DAMVIQNPRYQVTQFGKPVTLSCSQTLNHNVMYWYQQKSSQAPKLLFHYYDKDFNNEADTPDNFQSRRPNTSFCFLDIRSPGLGDTAMYLCATSESRARTDTQYFGPGTRLTVL.

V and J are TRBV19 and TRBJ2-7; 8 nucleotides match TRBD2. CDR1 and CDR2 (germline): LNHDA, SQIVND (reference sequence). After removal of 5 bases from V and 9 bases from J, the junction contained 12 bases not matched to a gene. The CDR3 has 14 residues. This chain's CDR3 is CASSAARGAYGQYF. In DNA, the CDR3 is TGTGCCAGTAGTGCAGCGCGGGGGGCCTATGGGCAGTACTTC.